Each of the 18 T cell receptor beta chains below was sequenced from the same sample in a study of Ad26.COV2.S vaccination and SARS-CoV-2 variants. Described treatment: around 19 received Ad26.COV2.S at low or high dose, single or two shots; 5 received placebo; per-sample allocation not given. At day 63 after the first vaccine or placebo injection, samples were drawn. Sequenced by immunoSEQ multiplex PCR; TCRdb stores in-frame clones only, minus some. In the table there are 400,000 to 500,000 clones, roughly 89% of which are singletons. The specimen comprised peripheral blood, sampled in a trial of Ad26.COV2.S vaccine versus placebo. The receptors stem from a person aged 18-60 years who received the Ad26.COV2.S COVID-19 vaccine or a placebo.

This clone was observed once. The rearrangement joins TRBV5-1 to TRBJ2-2; 8 bases fit TRBD1. CDR3 size: 17 residues. CDR1 SGHRS and CDR2 YFSETQ come from the germline V gene. Trimming at V came to 4 bases and at J to 4 bases, leaving 12 bases not matched to a gene. The CDR3 spells CASSPTLTGVLTGELFF. CDR3 coding DNA: TGCGCCAGCAGCCCTACCTTGACAGGGGTCCTCACCGGGGAGCTGTTTTTT. Full variable domain (remainder filled in from reference TRBV5-1 and TRBJ2-2): KAGVTQTPRYLIKTRGQQVTLSCSPISGHRSVSWYQQTPGQGLQFLFEYFSETQRNKGNFPGRFSGRQFSNSRSEMNVSTLELGDSALYLCASSPTLTGVLTGELFFGEGSRLTVL.

The chain uses TRBV30 and TRBJ1-1; no clear D gene. The CDR3 is 13 residues long. Germline V gives CDR1 GTSNPN, CDR2 SVGIG (reference sequence). V dropped 3 bases and J dropped 0 bases, with 8 bases sitting between them. Here the CDR3 DNA reads TGTGCCTGGAGCCACGCTGTGAACACTGAAGCTTTCTTT. Translation: CAWSHAVNTEAFF.

This chain connects TRBV6-2 or TRBV6-3 to TRBJ1-5; D uncertain. The ends were cut back, 0 bases at V and 5 bases at J, with 11 bases in the middle. Looked up from germline, CDR1 is MNHEY and CDR2 is SVGEGT. The CDR3 extends over 15 amino acids. The CDR3 DNA follows: TGTGCCAGCAGTTACTCGACCTTTCCCCATCAGCCCCAGCATTTT. Protein: CASSYSTFPHQPQHF.

CDR3 residues: CASSQEPFTGSHGYTF. As DNA, the CDR3 is TGCGCCAGCAGCCAAGAACCCTTTACGGGGAGCCATGGCTACACCTTC. The chain links TRBV4-3 to TRBJ1-2, with D uncertain. The length of the CDR3 is 16 residues. CDR1 is LGHNA, CDR2 YSLEER, per germline. V lost 0 bases, J lost 6 bases, and 17 bases lay in between.

The V call is TRBV5-1, the J call TRBJ2-3, with D possibly called TRBD1 or TRBD2 (5 bases each). The CDR3 runs to 12 residues. Germline V gives CDR1 SGHRS, CDR2 YFSETQ. Trimming took off 5 bases at V and 5 bases at J, with 9 bases between the two ends. CDR3 sequence reads: CASRGVEDTQYF. In DNA, the CDR3 is TGCGCCAGCAGGGGGGTTGAAGATACGCAGTATTTT. Supplemented by reference TRBV5-1 and TRBJ2-3, the full variable domain reads KAGVTQTPRYLIKTRGQQVTLSCSPISGHRSVSWYQQTPGQGLQFLFEYFSETQRNKGNFPGRFSGRQFSNSRSEMNVSTLELGDSALYLCASRGVEDTQYFGPGTRLTVL.

The rearrangement uses TRBV7-2 and TRBJ2-1; 14 positions agree with TRBD2. With V trimmed by 5 bases and J by 12 bases, 9 bases remained unmatched. The CDR3 has 15 amino acids. Germline CDR1 is SGHTA and CDR2 is FQGNSA. Here the CDR3 DNA reads TGTGCCAGCAGCCCCCCGGGACTAGCGGGAGCGGGGCAGTTCTTC. Translating gives CASSPPGLAGAGQFF.

This chain uses TRBV19 with TRBJ1-5; 8 bases fit TRBD1. Germline V CDR1 and CDR2: LNHDA, SQIVND (reference sequence). The CDR3 has 14 amino acids. J was trimmed by 6 bases and V by 7 bases; bases with no gene match: 8. The CDR3 reads CASIRTGLGQPQHF. CDR3 DNA sequence: TGTGCCAGTATCCGGACAGGGTTGGGTCAGCCCCAGCATTTT.

The table lists this clone with a few counts. J is TRBJ2-7 and V is TRBV6-6; D is unclear. This CDR3 has 11 residues. Germline values: CDR1 MNHNY, CDR2 SVGAGI (reference sequence). V was cut by 2 bases and J by 6 bases, with 5 bases left in between. The CDR3 protein is CASSYGPEQYF. The CDR3 DNA reads as TGTGCCAGCAGTTACGGTCCCGAGCAGTACTTC.

The chain uses TRBV5-1 and TRBJ2-1; tentatively, D is TRBD1 (6 bases). The V end lost 0 bases, the J end lost 2 bases, and 15 bases lay between the germline ends. The CDR3 sequence is 17 residues long. The germline V gene encodes CDR1 SGHRS and CDR2 YFSETQ. CDR3 region: CASSLETGPFPYNEQFF. CDR3 nucleotide sequence: TGCGCCAGCAGCTTGGAGACAGGTCCCTTTCCCTACAATGAGCAGTTCTTC.

This clone turned up a few times. The chain has TRBV7-9 and TRBJ1-6, with a possible D match to TRBD1 (6 bases). The CDR3 contains 15 residues. The V end was cut by 2 bases, the J end by 8 bases, with 13 bases between. CDR1 and CDR2 from the germline V gene are SEHNR and FQNEAQ (reference sequence). CDR3 protein: CASSLIGQLDSPLHF. In DNA form, the CDR3 reads TGTGCCAGCAGCTTAATAGGACAGTTGGATTCACCCCTCCACTTT. Based on the CDR3 plus reference TRBV7-9 and TRBJ1-6, the full variable domain is DTGVSQNPRHKITKRGQNVTFRCDPISEHNRLYWYRQTLGQGPEFLTYFQNEAQLEKSRLLSDRFSAERPKGSFSTLEIQRTEQGDSAMYLCASSLIGQLDSPLHFGNGTRLTVT.

The chain carries TRBV3-1 (or the pseudogene TRBV3-2) and TRBJ1-5; the D is unclear. The ends were cut back, 1 base at V and 7 bases at J, with 8 bases in the middle. Germline-derived CDR1 and CDR2 are LGHDT and YNNKEL (reference sequence). This CDR3 contains 13 residues. The CDR3 sequence: CASSQGAGQPQHF. CDR3 in DNA: TGTGCCAGCAGCCAAGGGGCCGGCCAGCCCCAGCATTTT.

The V gene is TRBV29-1, the J gene TRBJ1-2, with D possibly matching TRBD1 (5 bases). The CDR3 consists of 11 residues. Germline-derived CDR1 and CDR2 are SQVTM and ANQGSEA. The ends were cut back, 7 bases at V and 6 bases at J, with 12 bases in the middle. In DNA form, the CDR3 reads TGCAGCGCCACCGTAGGGGATGGCTACACCTTC. Amino acid sequence: CSATVGDGYTF.

The chain couples TRBV6-2 or TRBV6-3 to TRBJ2-3; possibly TRBD2 for D (5 bases). Germline CDR1 is MNHEY and CDR2 is SVGEGT. V lost 6 bases and J lost 5, with 18 bases in between. This CDR3 has 15 residues. CDR3 sequence reads: CASSRSLAALDTQYF. CDR3 nucleotides: TGTGCCAGCAGCAGAAGCCTAGCAGCGTTAGATACGCAGTATTTT.

The chain carries TRBV5-1 and TRBJ1-6, with D uncertain. This CDR3 contains 16 residues. V was clipped by 5 bases and J by 7 bases, with 19 bases between them. Germline CDR1 reads SGHRS; CDR2 reads YFSETQ. In DNA, the CDR3 is TGCGCCAGCAGTTTTACCCCAGACCGACTAAATTCACCCCTCCACTTT. Translation gives CASSFTPDRLNSPLHF.

To note about this clone: Other DNA sequences of this sample code for an identical CDR3. The chain employs TRBV27 and TRBJ1-1, with D perhaps TRBD1 (6 bases). The CDR3 length is 14 residues. The germline gives CDR1 MNHEY, CDR2 SMNVEV (reference sequence). Trimming shortened V by 0 bases and J by 3 bases, and 8 bases separated the two germline ends. The CDR3 protein is CASSLSTGYTEAFF. The CDR3 DNA sequence: TGTGCCAGCAGTTTATCTACAGGGTACACTGAAGCTTTCTTT.

On this clone itself: The sample has other DNA sequences that encode this CDR3 too. This sequence joins TRBV11-2 and TRBJ1-2, with D perhaps TRBD1 (5 bases). Per germline, CDR1 SGHAT and CDR2 FQNNGV. The CDR3 runs to 11 residues. V gave up 3 bases and J gave up 8 bases, with 7 bases separating them. The CDR3 sequence is CASSLGGGYTF. For the CDR3, the DNA is TGTGCCAGCAGCTTGGGGGGAGGCTACACCTTC.

The V and J genes are TRBV4-3 and TRBJ2-2; the D gene could be TRBD1 or TRBD2 (5 bases each). The germline V gene has CDR1 LGHNA and CDR2 YSLEER. This CDR3 is built from 14 residues. The V end was cut by 4 bases, the J end by 2 bases, with 8 bases between. CDR3 protein: CASSRGDNTGELFF. Written as DNA, the CDR3 is TGCGCCAGCAGCCGAGGGGACAACACCGGGGAGCTGTTTTTT.

The rearrangement uses TRBV16 and TRBJ1-5; tentatively, D is TRBD1 (6 bases). Germline CDR1 reads KGHSY; CDR2 reads FQNENV. The CDR3 runs 14 residues. V lost 7 bases and J 4 bases, leaving 14 bases between the germline ends. CDR3 nucleotides: TGTGCCAGCAACCGCGGGACACAGAATCAGCCCCAGCATTTT. Translated: CASNRGTQNQPQHF. The whole variable domain, filled in from reference TRBV16 and TRBJ1-5, reads GEEVAQTPKHLVRGEGQKAKLYCAPIKGHSYVFWYQQVLKNEFKFLISFQNENVFDETGMPKERFSAKCLPNSPCSLEIQATKLEDSAVYFCASNRGTQNQPQHFGDGTRLSIL.